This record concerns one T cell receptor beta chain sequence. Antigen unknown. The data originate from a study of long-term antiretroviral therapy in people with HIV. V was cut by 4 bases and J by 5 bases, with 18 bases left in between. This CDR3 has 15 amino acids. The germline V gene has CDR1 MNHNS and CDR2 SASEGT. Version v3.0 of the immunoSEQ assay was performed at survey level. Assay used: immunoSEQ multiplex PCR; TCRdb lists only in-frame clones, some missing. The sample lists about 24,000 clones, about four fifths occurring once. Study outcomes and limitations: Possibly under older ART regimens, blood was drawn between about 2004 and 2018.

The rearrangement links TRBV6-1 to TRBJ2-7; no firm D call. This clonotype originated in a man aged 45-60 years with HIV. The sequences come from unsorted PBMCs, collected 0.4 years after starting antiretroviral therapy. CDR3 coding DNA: TGTGCCAGCAGTGGCCTCCCGAGGTCTCGAAACGAGCAGTACTTC. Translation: CASSGLPRSRNEQYF.